The rows below give T cell receptor beta chains drawn from one sample of a study of shared T cell receptors in the human thymus. Sequencing was performed with immunoSEQ multiplex PCR; in TCRdb, only in-frame clones are kept and a portion is missing. The repertoire holds more than 550,000 clones, with over 75% as singletons. The same specimen was also included in a second study, on human thymus T cells.

Sequenced sample: thymocytes. These TCRs come from a girl less than two years old with a congenital heart defect. Each CDR3 is given with its conserved first and last residue. Fields, in order: clone size, J gene, D gene, V gene, CDR3 DNA, CDR3 protein. A D gene is named only where the DNA matches it firmly. Size tells how often a clone was seen (once, few, many) or the class of an expanded clone, and some rows leave it out.

-	TRBJ1-1	TRBD1	TRBV29-1	TGCAGCGTTGAAGCTCTACAGGGGTTTTGGCCATACCGCATGAACACTGAAGCTTTCTTT	CSVEALQGFWPYRMNTEAFF
-	TRBJ2-3	-	TRBV4-1	TGCGCCAGCAGCCAAGATGCTGACTACACAGATACGCAGTATTTT	CASSQDADYTDTQYF
-	TRBJ1-1	-	TRBV5-6	TGTGCCAGCAGCCAGAGGGTCCCGACTGAAGCTTTCTTT	CASSQRVPTEAFF
-	TRBJ1-2	-	TRBV11-2	TGTGCCAGCAGCCAACAGGGTCGGGACTATGGCTACACCTTC	CASSQQGRDYGYTF
-	TRBJ2-1	-	TRBV4-1	TGCGCCAGCAGCCAAGGTCTAGTTAGCCCTGACCATGAGCAGTTCTTC	CASSQGLVSPDHEQFF
-	TRBJ1-1	-	TRBV6-1	TGTGCCAGCACCAACAGGGCCATGAACACTGAAGCTTTCTTT	CASTNRAMNTEAFF
-	TRBJ1-1	-	TRBV19	TGTGCCAGTAGTATAGACAGGGGGAACACTGAAGCTTTCTTT	CASSIDRGNTEAFF
once	TRBJ2-3	-	TRBV5-1	TGCGCCAGCAGCTTGGGGCTAGCAGAGACAGATACGCAGTATTTT	CASSLGLAETDTQYF
-	TRBJ2-3	TRBD2	TRBV7-6	TGTGCCAGCAGCTTAGGAGTAGCGGGGGAAGATACGCAGTATTTT	CASSLGVAGEDTQYF
-	TRBJ2-5	TRBD1	TRBV28	TGTGCCAGCAGACGACAGGGTAAGGCCCAAGAGACCCAGTACTTC	CASRRQGKAQETQYF
-	TRBJ2-2	-	TRBV6-1	TGTGCCAGCAGTGAAAGGCAGGGGAGAGACACCGGGGAGCTGTTTTTT	CASSERQGRDTGELFF
-	TRBJ1-2	TRBD1	TRBV5-1	TGCGCCAGCAGCCCCGGACAGGGACGGAATGGCTACACCTTC	CASSPGQGRNGYTF
-	TRBJ1-2	TRBD1	TRBV11-1	TGTGCCAGCAGCACACCCCACAGGGGTGGCTACACCTTC	CASSTPHRGGYTF
few	TRBJ1-1	-	TRBV4-3	TGCGCCAGCAGCCAAGTACATACAGGGAGTTGCACTGAAGCTTTCTTT	CASSQVHTGSCTEAFF
-	TRBJ1-2	TRBD1	TRBV29-1	TGCAGCGCTGAACGCGGTGGAGGGACAGGGGATTTTTTTGGCTATGGCTACACCTTC	CSAERGGGTGDFFGYGYTF
-	TRBJ1-1	TRBD1	TRBV11-2	TGTGCCAGCAGCATTGACAGGGTCTTTCGCCGACACACTGAAGCTTTCTTT	CASSIDRVFRRHTEAFF
-	TRBJ1-1	TRBD1	TRBV5-1	TGCGCCAGCAGCATACGACAGGGGGCTAACACTGAAGCTTTCTTT	CASSIRQGANTEAFF
-	TRBJ1-1	-	TRBV28	TGTGCCAGCATGGGGGGAGGCACTGAAGCTTTCTTT	CASMGGGTEAFF
-	TRBJ1-1	TRBD1	TRBV4-1	TGCGCCAGCTTTAGCGGACAGGCCCTTCCTATGAACACTGAAGCTTTCTTT	CASFSGQALPMNTEAFF
-	TRBJ2-7	-	TRBV7-9	TGTGCCAGCAGTCCAGGCCGGCAGGGTACCTACGAGCAGTACTTC	CASSPGRQGTYEQYF
once	TRBJ2-7	-	TRBV7-2	TGTGCCAGCAGCTTAGCCGTGAGAAACTACGAGCAGTACTTC	CASSLAVRNYEQYF
-	TRBJ2-6	TRBD1	TRBV5-5	TGTGCCAGCAGCCAACCCGACAGGGGGCTGACTTTC	CASSQPDRGLTF
-	TRBJ1-3	TRBD1	TRBV30	TGTGCCTCGAGGGGGACAGTCGGGCCCTCTGGAAACACCATATATTTT	CASRGTVGPSGNTIYF
-	TRBJ2-2	TRBD1	TRBV2	TGTGCCAGCAGTGGGACAGGGGTCACCGGGGAGCTGTTTTTT	CASSGTGVTGELFF
-	TRBJ2-7	-	TRBV29-1	TGCAGCTTCGACGCCGGGGTCGAGCAGTACTTC	CSFDAGVEQYF
-	TRBJ1-2	TRBD1	TRBV2	TGTGCCAGCGGACAGGCGTATGGCTACACCTTC	CASGQAYGYTF
-	TRBJ1-3	-	TRBV10-3	TGTGCCATCAGCCCGTTGCGAGGAGCGTTCCAGTCCGGAAACACCATATATTTT	CAISPLRGAFQSGNTIYF
few	TRBJ2-4	TRBD2	TRBV7-2	TGTGCCAGCAGCTTAGTGGTGGCGGGGGGCGACAAAAACATTCAGTACTTC	CASSLVVAGGDKNIQYF
-	TRBJ1-3	TRBD1	TRBV9	TGTGCCAGCAGCTTGGAGGACAGGGTCTCTGGAAACACCATATATTTT	CASSLEDRVSGNTIYF
-	TRBJ1-1	TRBD1	TRBV5-1	TGCGCCAGCAGCTTGTCGGGACAGGGAACCTGGGCTTTCTTT	CASSLSGQGTWAFF
-	TRBJ2-1	TRBD1	TRBV4-1	TGCGCCAGCAGCCATCCGGACAGGGGGCATATCAATGAGCAGTTCTTC	CASSHPDRGHINEQFF
-	TRBJ1-2	-	TRBV5-1	TGCGCCAGCAGCCAGACAGAGGCTAACTATGGCTACACCTTC	CASSQTEANYGYTF
-	TRBJ1-1	TRBD1	TRBV12-5	TGTGCTAGTGGTTCGACAGGGAGGACTGAAGCTTTCTTT	CASGSTGRTEAFF
few	TRBJ2-3	TRBD2	TRBV6-4	TGTGCCAGCAGCGTAACTAGCGGATCAGATACGCAGTATTTT	CASSVTSGSDTQYF
-	TRBJ1-5	TRBD1	TRBV15	TGTGCCACCAGCAGAGATCGGGACAGCCACAATCAGCCCCAGCATTTT	CATSRDRDSHNQPQHF
-	TRBJ1-1	-	TRBV4-1	TGCGCCAGCAGCCCAGACGACTGGGCGGGGCCCACCGATGAGAACACTGAAGCTTTCTTT	CASSPDDWAGPTDENTEAFF
once	TRBJ1-1	-	TRBV6-1	TGTGCCAGCCCGCAGGGGAACACTGAAGCTTTCTTT	CASPQGNTEAFF
-	TRBJ1-3	-	TRBV7-2	TGTGCCAGCAGACCACAGCCAGGAAACACCATATATTTT	CASRPQPGNTIYF
-	TRBJ1-5	TRBD1	TRBV9	TGTGCCAGCAGCCCAGGACAGGGGGGCAATCAGCCCCAGCATTTT	CASSPGQGGNQPQHF
-	TRBJ2-5	-	TRBV5-1	TGCGCCAGCAGCTTGGGGTCGGGGATTGCAGAGACCCAGTACTTC	CASSLGSGIAETQYF
-	TRBJ1-3	-	TRBV5-1	TGCGCCAGCAGCCTCGGACAGAAAGCTGGAAGCACCATATATTTT	CASSLGQKAGSTIYF
-	TRBJ1-1	TRBD1	TRBV6-5	TGTGCCAGCAGTTTGCTAGGGGACAGGGCGAAAGCTTTCTTT	CASSLLGDRAKAFF
few	TRBJ2-2	-	TRBV25-1	TGTGCCAGCAGTCCCCACCTAGACAGGAGAGACACCGGGGAGCTGTTTTTT	CASSPHLDRRDTGELFF
-	TRBJ2-3	-	TRBV4-3	TGCGCCAGCAGCCAGGAGGGGGCCCCCACAGATACGCAGTATTTT	CASSQEGAPTDTQYF
-	TRBJ2-7	-	TRBV5-6	TGTGCCAGCAGCTTGGCGGGTATCTACGAGCAGTACTTC	CASSLAGIYEQYF
once	TRBJ1-2	TRBD1	TRBV6-5	TGTGCCAGCAATGGGGACAGGGCTAACTATGGCTACACCTTC	CASNGDRANYGYTF